This TCR beta chain emerged from a study of blood T cell repertoires in COVID-19. Study context: There were acute and convalescent COVID-19 samples, and they came from the United States, Italy and Spain.

In the source study's methods: Using reference gene primer amplification, nucleated cell counts were estimated. Assay used: immunoSEQ multiplex PCR; TCRdb lists only in-frame clones, some missing. That table gives V, J and clone size, and the DNA gave D and trimming. The sample holds roughly 500,000 clones, over 75% seen once. V trimming: 5 bases; J trimming: 4 bases; junction bases outside the gene matches: 15. This CDR3 has 19 residues. Germline lookup yields CDR1 LGHDT and CDR2 YNNKEL (reference sequence). Recruits, aged 18 to 89 years, lived in about two dozen US areas. What was sequenced was PBMCs or T cells enriched from blood (not recorded which). This TCR was recovered from a woman between 35 and 50 years old who had recovered from COVID-19. The V call is TRBV3-1 (or the pseudogene TRBV3-2), the J call TRBJ2-3; TRBD2 aligns across 13 bases. CDR3 DNA: TGTGCCAGCAGCGAAAACCCCACTAGACTAGCGGGAGGATCAGATACGCAGTATTTT. Its translation is CASSENPTRLAGGSDTQYF.